This entry lists 5 T cell receptor beta chains sequenced from one sample in a study of identical twins. In TCRdb, the 5' RACE reads were re-called with MiXCR into one record per CDR3 protein. The sample carries 500,000 to 700,000 distinct CDR3 sequences, roughly 7.1% recorded once. The same specimen was also included in a second study, on yellow fever vaccine responses in identical twins.

Source material: PBMCs. The receptors come from a woman aged 18-29 years in good health.

For the CDR3, the DNA is TGTGCCAGCAGTCCCACCACGACAGGGTCTGGCTACACCTTC. This codes for CASSPTTTGSGYTF. The chain combines TRBV7-9 with TRBJ1-2, with 7 bases fitting TRBD1. CDR1 is SEHNR, CDR2 FQNEAQ, per germline (reference sequence). The CDR3 totals 14 residues. V shed 6 bases, J shed 7 bases, and the junction held 11 bases outside the gene matches.

To note about this clonotype: This may stem from a read error, because a much larger clone lies one nucleotide away. The chain combines TRBV4-1 with TRBJ2-7; a weak D match, TRBD1 (5 bases). CDR3 length: 15 amino acids. Germline loops: CDR1 MGHRA, CDR2 YSYEKL. CDR3 nucleotide sequence: TGCGCCAGCAGCCCAATCGACAGTCACTCTTACGAGCTGTACTTC. Translation: CASSPIDSHSYELYF.

This clonotype was observed at least ten times. The chain carries TRBV20-1 and TRBJ2-1; 9 positions agree with TRBD2. The CDR3 contains 15 residues. Germline V gives CDR1 DFQATT, CDR2 SNEGSKA (reference sequence). After removal of 6 bases from V and 10 bases from J, the junction contained 16 bases not matched to a gene. CDR3 in amino acids: CSAAFHVGLAGEQFF. CDR3 coding DNA: TGCAGTGCCGCCTTCCATGTGGGACTAGCAGGGGAGCAGTTCTTC.

The V gene is TRBV4-2, the J gene TRBJ2-3; 7 positions agree with TRBD2. Germline V gene lookup returns CDR1 LGHNA and CDR2 YNFKEQ. V trimming: 0 bases; J trimming: 6 bases; junction bases outside the gene matches: 9. The length of the CDR3 is 16 residues. Here the CDR3 DNA reads TGTGCCAGCAGCCAAGATGCGGGGGTCACGGGGGATACGCAGTATTTT. Protein product: CASSQDAGVTGDTQYF.

CDR3 residues: CASSIPGGMETQYF. The CDR3 nucleotides are TGCGCCAGCAGCATCCCGGGAGGGATGGAGACCCAGTACTTC. The V gene is TRBV5-1, the J gene TRBJ2-5; TRBD2 agrees at 8 bases. V was clipped by 4 bases and J by 5 bases; unmatched bases: 7. This CDR3 has 14 amino acids. CDR1 is SGHRS, CDR2 YFSETQ, per germline.